The 9 T cell receptor beta chains below come from one sample, sequenced in a study of blood T cell repertoires in COVID-19. Produced via immunoSEQ multiplex PCR; TCRdb's table is partial and in-frame only. The repertoire holds some 200,000 clones, with around four fifths as singletons. Sequenced: PBMCs or T cells enriched from blood (not recorded which). These receptors all stem from a man aged 40-55 years who had recovered from COVID-19.

The chain links TRBV30 to TRBJ2-7; 12 bases line up with TRBD1. V dropped 6 bases and J dropped 2; count of bases not matched to a gene: 8. Germline V gives CDR1 GTSNPN, CDR2 SVGIG (reference sequence). The CDR3 has 15 residues. CDR3 protein: CACRGGDRGPYEQYF. The CDR3 region has the DNA TGTGCCTGCCGCGGGGGGGACAGGGGGCCCTACGAGCAGTACTTC.

The V and J genes are TRBV13 and TRBJ1-4; the match to TRBD1 covers 8 bases. CDR3 length: 14 residues. Trimming cost V 5 bases and J 7 bases; bases outside gene matches: 6. Germline loops: CDR1 PRHDT, CDR2 FYEKMQ (reference sequence). In DNA, the CDR3 is TGTGCCAGCAGCCATGACAGGGGATTTGAAAAACTGTTTTTT. Amino acids: CASSHDRGFEKLFF.

The chain combines TRBV5-6 with TRBJ2-2; D may be TRBD2 (5 bases). Per germline, CDR1 SGHDT and CDR2 YYEEEE. Trimming removed 4 bases at V and 7 bases at J, with 8 bases between. This CDR3 is 12 amino acids long. CDR3 nucleotides: TGTGCCAGCAGCGCTGGAGGCGGGGAGCTGTTTTTT. It codes for CASSAGGGELFF.

This clone has only one observation. The V and J genes are TRBV19 and TRBJ2-3; D might be TRBD2 (5 bases). The CDR3 totals 13 residues. V was pared by 6 bases and J by 1 base, with 8 bases between. CDR1 LNHDA and CDR2 SQIVND come from the germline V gene (reference sequence). CDR3 protein: CASSPRGTDTQYF. CDR3 coding DNA: TGTGCCAGTAGCCCGAGGGGCACAGATACGCAGTATTTT.

This clone was counted a single time. The V and J genes are TRBV4-2 and TRBJ2-3; TRBD2 aligns across 7 bases. Germline lookup yields CDR1 LGHNA and CDR2 YNFKEQ. This CDR3 has 16 amino acids. J lost 0 bases, V lost 4 bases, and 7 bases had no gene match. CDR3: CASSPTTSRSTDTQYF. The CDR3 nucleotides are TGTGCCAGCAGCCCGACGACTAGCAGAAGCACAGATACGCAGTATTTT.

The sample holds a few counts of this clone. The rearrangement joins TRBV2 to TRBJ1-5; TRBD1 agrees at 7 bases. The CDR3 is made up of 19 amino acids. The germline V gene encodes CDR1 SNHLY and CDR2 FYNNEI. J was trimmed by 2 bases and V by 2 bases; bases with no gene match: 15. The CDR3 reads CASSEILGRQGYGNQPQHF. The CDR3 nucleotides read TGTGCCAGCAGTGAAATTTTGGGTCGACAGGGATATGGCAATCAGCCCCAGCATTTT.

The rearrangement links TRBV10-3 to TRBJ1-2; no definite D call. Germline lookup yields CDR1 ENHRY and CDR2 SYGVKD. V lost 2 bases to trimming and J lost 1 base, with 20 bases between them. This CDR3 contains 18 residues. The CDR3 region has the DNA TGTGCCATCAGTGAGAGAACAGCCTCGAAAAGAAATAACTATGGCTACACCTTC. Translation: CAISERTASKRNNYGYTF.

The V and J genes are TRBV5-1 and TRBJ2-1; 11 bases match TRBD2. V gave up 2 bases and J gave up 11 bases; unmatched junction bases: 6. The length of the CDR3 is 14 residues. The germline CDR1 and CDR2 sequences are SGHRS and YFSETQ. CDR3 bases: TGCGCCAGCAGCTTCCTAGCGGGAGGCGTCCAGCAGTTCTTC. Encoded protein: CASSFLAGGVQQFF.

This chain links TRBV6-6 with TRBJ1-5; 8 bases are a match to TRBD1. The CDR3 loop spans 13 amino acids. CDR1 and CDR2 (germline): MNHNY, SVGAGI (reference sequence). Germline trimming cut 8 bases from V and 5 bases from J; bases unmatched to any gene: 5. The CDR3 loop reads CASWDRPDQPQHF. Written as DNA, the CDR3 is TGTGCCAGCTGGGACAGGCCGGATCAGCCCCAGCATTTT.